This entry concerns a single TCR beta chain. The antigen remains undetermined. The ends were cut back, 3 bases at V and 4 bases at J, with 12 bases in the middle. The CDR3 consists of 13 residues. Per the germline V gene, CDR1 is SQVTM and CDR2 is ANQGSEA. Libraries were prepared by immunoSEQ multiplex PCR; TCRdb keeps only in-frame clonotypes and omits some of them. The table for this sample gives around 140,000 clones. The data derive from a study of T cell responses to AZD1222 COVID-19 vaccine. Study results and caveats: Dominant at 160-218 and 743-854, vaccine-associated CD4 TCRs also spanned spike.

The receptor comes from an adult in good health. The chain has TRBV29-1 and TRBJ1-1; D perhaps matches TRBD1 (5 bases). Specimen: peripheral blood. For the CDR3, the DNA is TGCAGCGTTGATGTTGGGGGGACCACTGAAGCTTTCTTT. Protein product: CSVDVGGTTEAFF. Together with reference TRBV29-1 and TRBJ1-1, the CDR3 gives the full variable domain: SAVISQKPSRDICQRGTSLTIQCQVDSQVTMMFWYRQQPGQSLTLIATANQGSEATYESGFVIDKFPISRPNLTFSTLTVSNMSPEDSSIYLCSVDVGGTTEAFFGQGTRLTVV.